These T cell receptor beta chains were read from a single sample in a study of blood T cell repertoires in COVID-19. The assay was immunoSEQ multiplex PCR, and TCRdb's table has in-frame clones only and misses some. In the table there are about 280,000 clones, nearly 90% of which are singletons. The specimen was peripheral blood. Receptors were obtained from a man between 18 and 35 years old with active or convalescent COVID-19. Both conserved end residues are part of each CDR3. The D gene is left open where the match is weak. Expanded clones are given a class, and other clones once, few, many or no size at all.

cdr3_nt,cdr3_aa,v_call,d_call,j_call,clone_size
TGTGCCAGCATCCAGGGGGCCGGGTTGAGTTTGGAAGCTTTCTTT,CASIQGAGLSLEAFF,TRBV6-6,TRBD1,TRBJ1-1,-
TGTGCCAGCGGGGCGGGGGGGGCAGATACGCAGTATTTT,CASGAGGADTQYF,TRBV27,TRBD2,TRBJ2-3,once
TGTGCCAGCAGTGAAAGGTGGGGGGGGACTGGAAACACCATATATTTT,CASSERWGGTGNTIYF,TRBV2,-,TRBJ1-3,once
TGTGCCACCTCGGGACAGGGGTTGGGCACTGAAGCTTTCTTT,CATSGQGLGTEAFF,TRBV14,TRBD1,TRBJ1-1,-
TGTGCCAGCAGTACAGGGGCCCTGAACACTGAAGCTTTCTTT,CASSTGALNTEAFF,TRBV2,TRBD1,TRBJ1-1,-
TGCGCCAGCAGCCAAGATTCTCTCCCTGGAAACACCATATATTTT,CASSQDSLPGNTIYF,TRBV4-3,-,TRBJ1-3,once
TGTGCCAGCACCGGGACAGGACCCTACGAGCAGTACTTC,CASTGTGPYEQYF,TRBV7-9,TRBD1,TRBJ2-7,-
TGCGCCAGCAGCCAAAATATAGCGGCGCAAGCCGGGGAGCTGTTTTTT,CASSQNIAAQAGELFF,TRBV4-3,-,TRBJ2-2,-
TGCAGCGTGGCTGGGGCGGACACCGGGGAGCTGTTTTTT,CSVAGADTGELFF,TRBV29-1,-,TRBJ2-2,-
TGTGCCATCAGTGAGTCGAAGCGGGGGCTAGGAAAAGAGACCCAGTACTTC,CAISESKRGLGKETQYF,TRBV10-3,TRBD2,TRBJ2-5,-
TGTGCCAGCAGTGCCGACAGGGTGGATCAGCCCCAGCATTTT,CASSADRVDQPQHF,TRBV27,TRBD1,TRBJ1-5,-
TGTGCCAGCAGTCAAATGGCCCACAGGGGGGGCACAGATACGCAGTATTTT,CASSQMAHRGGTDTQYF,TRBV3-1/TRBV3-2,TRBD1,TRBJ2-3,-
TGTGCCAGCAGCGTAGATGGTAGCAACCCCACCGGGGAGCTGTTTTTT,CASSVDGSNPTGELFF,TRBV9,-,TRBJ2-2,-
TGCGCCAGCAGCCCACCTGTGGGGCTGGATTCACCCCTCCACTTT,CASSPPVGLDSPLHF,TRBV4-1,-,TRBJ1-6,-
TGCAGCGTTGTTTTAGCAGTAGCTCCCTACGAGCAGTACTTC,CSVVLAVAPYEQYF,TRBV29-1,-,TRBJ2-7,-
TGTGCCAGCAGCTCGTTACCGGGACAGGGTCCAGATACGCAGTATTTT,CASSSLPGQGPDTQYF,TRBV7-7,TRBD1,TRBJ2-3,-
TGCGCCAGCAGCTCCAACACCGGGTCGCCCTACGAGCAGTACTTC,CASSSNTGSPYEQYF,TRBV10-1,-,TRBJ2-7,few
TGCGCCAGCAGCAAGCCACGGGGGGTTAGGGCAGATACGCAGTATTTT,CASSKPRGVRADTQYF,TRBV5-1,TRBD2,TRBJ2-3,-
TGTGCCAGCAGCTTCTTAGGGGATGGCACAGATATGCAGTATTTT,CASSFLGDGTDMQYF,TRBV11-2,-,TRBJ2-3,-
TGTGCCAGCAGCGGTCAGGGGCAATCCTACGAGCAGTACTTC,CASSGQGQSYEQYF,TRBV7-9,-,TRBJ2-7,few
TGCGCCAGCAGCTTGGGGGACAGGGGTTATGAAAAACTGTTTTTT,CASSLGDRGYEKLFF,TRBV5-1,TRBD1,TRBJ1-4,-
TGTGCCAGTAGTGCGGACAGGGGAGGTAGTCAGCCCCAGCATTTT,CASSADRGGSQPQHF,TRBV19,TRBD1,TRBJ1-5,-
TGTGCCAGTAGGAGGGACAGGGCAAACAATCAGCCCCAGCATTTT,CASRRDRANNQPQHF,TRBV19,TRBD1,TRBJ1-5,-
TGTGCCAGCAGCCCCCTGGGGAAGACAGGGGTGGGCACAGATACGCAGTATTTT,CASSPLGKTGVGTDTQYF,TRBV13,TRBD1,TRBJ2-3,-
TGTGCCAGCAGTGAAGAGGGGACTTATAATTCACCCCTCCACTTT,CASSEEGTYNSPLHF,TRBV2,-,TRBJ1-6,once
TGTGCCAGCAGCCTAGCGGGATATGCCTACGAGCAGTACTTC,CASSLAGYAYEQYF,TRBV5-5,TRBD2,TRBJ2-7,-
TGTGCCAGCAGCTTAGCTGGGCGTCGGGAGCAGTACTTC,CASSLAGRREQYF,TRBV11-2,-,TRBJ2-7,-
TGTGCTAGTGGCAACGCCCTAGGGACAGGGGGTCCAATAGAAAAACTGTTTTTT,CASGNALGTGGPIEKLFF,TRBV12-5,TRBD1,TRBJ1-4,-
TGTGCCATACACAGGGGGAACACTGAAGCTTTCTTT,CAIHRGNTEAFF,TRBV19,TRBD1,TRBJ1-1,few
TGTGCCAGCAGTGACGACAGACTAGCGGGGGGGCCCGGCACCGGGGAGCTGTTTTTT,CASSDDRLAGGPGTGELFF,TRBV6-1,TRBD2,TRBJ2-2,-
TGCAGCGTTGCGGGGAGACAGGGTTTTCCCCCGGGGGAGCTGTTTTTT,CSVAGRQGFPPGELFF,TRBV29-1,TRBD1,TRBJ2-2,-
TGTGCCAGCACCATGACTAGCGGAGCCGGGGCCCAGTACTTC,CASTMTSGAGAQYF,TRBV7-9,TRBD2,TRBJ2-5,-
TGTGCCAGCAGCATCGGACAGTCTAGTGGAAACACCATATATTTT,CASSIGQSSGNTIYF,TRBV5-6,-,TRBJ1-3,-